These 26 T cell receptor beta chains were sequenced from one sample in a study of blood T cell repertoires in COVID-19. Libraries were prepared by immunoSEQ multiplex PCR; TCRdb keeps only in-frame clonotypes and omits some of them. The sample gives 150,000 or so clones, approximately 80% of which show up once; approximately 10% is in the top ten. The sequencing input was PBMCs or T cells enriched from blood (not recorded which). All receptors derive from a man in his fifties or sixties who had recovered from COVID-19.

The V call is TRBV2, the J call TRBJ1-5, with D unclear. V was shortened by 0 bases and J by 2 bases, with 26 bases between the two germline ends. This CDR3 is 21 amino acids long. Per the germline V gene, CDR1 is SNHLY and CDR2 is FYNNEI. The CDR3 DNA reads TGTGCCAGCAGTGAAGCCCCCCGGGGTCCCTCATCGTGGGGTGGCAATCAGCCCCAGCATTTT. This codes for CASSEAPRGPSSWGGNQPQHF.

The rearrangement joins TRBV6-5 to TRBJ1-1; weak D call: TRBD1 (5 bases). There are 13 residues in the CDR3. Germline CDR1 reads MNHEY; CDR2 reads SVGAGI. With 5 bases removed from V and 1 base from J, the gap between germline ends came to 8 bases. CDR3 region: CASSTTENTEAFF. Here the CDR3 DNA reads TGTGCCAGCAGTACGACAGAGAACACTGAAGCTTTCTTT.

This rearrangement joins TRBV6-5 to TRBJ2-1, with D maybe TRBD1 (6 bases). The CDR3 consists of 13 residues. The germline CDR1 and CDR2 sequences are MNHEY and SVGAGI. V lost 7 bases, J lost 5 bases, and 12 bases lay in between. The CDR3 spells CASNSDSNNEQFF. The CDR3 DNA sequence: TGTGCCAGCAACTCGGACAGCAACAATGAGCAGTTCTTC.

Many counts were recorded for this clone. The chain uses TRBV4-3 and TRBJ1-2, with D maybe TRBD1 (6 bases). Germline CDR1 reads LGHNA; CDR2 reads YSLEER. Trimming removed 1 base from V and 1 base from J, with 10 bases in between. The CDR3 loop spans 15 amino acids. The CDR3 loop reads CASSQASGVNYGYTF. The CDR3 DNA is TGCGCCAGCAGCCAAGCTTCAGGGGTTAACTATGGCTACACCTTC.

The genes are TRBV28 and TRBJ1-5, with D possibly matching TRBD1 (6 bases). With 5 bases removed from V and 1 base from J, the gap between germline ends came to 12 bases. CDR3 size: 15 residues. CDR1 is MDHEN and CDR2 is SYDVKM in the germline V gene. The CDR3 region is CASSRGGISNQPQHF. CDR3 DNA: TGTGCCAGCAGTCGGGGGGGCATCAGCAATCAGCCCCAGCATTTT.

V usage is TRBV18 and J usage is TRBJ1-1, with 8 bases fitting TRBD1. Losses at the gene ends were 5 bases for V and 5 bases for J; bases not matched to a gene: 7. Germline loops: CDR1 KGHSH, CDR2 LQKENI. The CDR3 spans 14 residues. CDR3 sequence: CASSGGTGGTEAFF. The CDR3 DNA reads TGTGCCAGCTCAGGCGGGACAGGTGGAACTGAAGCTTTCTTT. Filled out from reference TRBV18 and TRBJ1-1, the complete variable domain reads NAGVMQNPRHLVRRRGQEARLRCSPMKGHSHVYWYRQLPEEGLKFMVYLQKENIIDESGMPKERFSAEFPKEGPSILRIQQVVRGDSAAYFCASSGGTGGTEAFFGQGTRLTVV.

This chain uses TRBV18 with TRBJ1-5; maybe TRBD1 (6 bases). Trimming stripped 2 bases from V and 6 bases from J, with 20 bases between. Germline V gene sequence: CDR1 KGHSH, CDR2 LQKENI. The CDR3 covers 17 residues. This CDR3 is CASSPSSSGRGVQPQHF. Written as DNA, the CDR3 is TGTGCCAGCTCACCAAGTTCGAGTGGCAGGGGAGTTCAGCCCCAGCATTTT.

CDR3 amino acids: CASSLEARLAGVNNEQFF. The CDR3 coding sequence is TGTGCCAGCAGCTTAGAGGCCCGACTAGCGGGGGTCAACAATGAGCAGTTCTTC. V usage is TRBV11-2 and J usage is TRBJ2-1; TRBD2 matches 12 bases. The CDR3 runs to 18 residues. CDR1 SGHAT and CDR2 FQNNGV come from the germline V gene. V lost 0 bases, J lost 5 bases, and 8 bases stayed unmatched.

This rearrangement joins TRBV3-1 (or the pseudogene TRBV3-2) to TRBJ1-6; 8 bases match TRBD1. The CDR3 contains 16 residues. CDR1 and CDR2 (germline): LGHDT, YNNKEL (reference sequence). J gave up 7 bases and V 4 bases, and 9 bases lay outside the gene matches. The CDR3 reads CASSPRDRKRNSPLHF. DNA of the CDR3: TGTGCCAGCAGCCCGAGGGACAGGAAAAGGAATTCACCCCTCCACTTT.

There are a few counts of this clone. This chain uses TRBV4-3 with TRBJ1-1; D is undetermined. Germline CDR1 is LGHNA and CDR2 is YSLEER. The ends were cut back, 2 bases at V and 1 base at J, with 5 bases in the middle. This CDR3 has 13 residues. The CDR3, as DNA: TGCGCCAGCAGCCAAAACTCGAACACTGAAGCTTTCTTT. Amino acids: CASSQNSNTEAFF.

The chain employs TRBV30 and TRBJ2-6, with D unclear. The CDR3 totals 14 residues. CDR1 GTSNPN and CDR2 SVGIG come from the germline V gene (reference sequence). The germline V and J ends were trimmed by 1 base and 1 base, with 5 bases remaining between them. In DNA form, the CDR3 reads TGTGCCTGGAGTGCTCCTTCTGGGGCCAACGTCCTGACTTTC. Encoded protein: CAWSAPSGANVLTF.

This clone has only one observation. CDR3 nucleotides: TGTGCCAGCAGGGGGACAACAACTAATGAAAAACTGTTTTTT. Amino acid sequence: CASRGTTTNEKLFF. This chain links TRBV2 with TRBJ1-4; perhaps TRBD1 as D (6 bases). CDR1 and CDR2 from the germline V gene are SNHLY and FYNNEI. V shed 6 bases and J shed 0 bases, with 8 bases lying between them. The CDR3 spans 14 residues.

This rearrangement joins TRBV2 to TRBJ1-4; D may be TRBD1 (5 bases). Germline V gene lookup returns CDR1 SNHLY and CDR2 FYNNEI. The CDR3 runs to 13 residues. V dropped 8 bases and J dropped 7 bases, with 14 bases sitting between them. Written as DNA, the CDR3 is TGTGCCAGCGGGGGGGAAAACTCTGAAAAACTGTTTTTT. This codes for CASGGENSEKLFF.

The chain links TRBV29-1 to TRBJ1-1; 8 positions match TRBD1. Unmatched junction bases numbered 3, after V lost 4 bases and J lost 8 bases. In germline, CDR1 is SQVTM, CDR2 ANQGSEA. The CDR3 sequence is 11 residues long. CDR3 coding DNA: TGCAGCGTTGTCAGGGGGCGCGAAGCTTTCTTT. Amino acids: CSVVRGREAFF. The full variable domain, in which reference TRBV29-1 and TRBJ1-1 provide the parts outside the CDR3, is SAVISQKPSRDICQRGTSLTIQCQVDSQVTMMFWYRQQPGQSLTLIATANQGSEATYESGFVIDKFPISRPNLTFSTLTVSNMSPEDSSIYLCSVVRGREAFFGQGTRLTVV.

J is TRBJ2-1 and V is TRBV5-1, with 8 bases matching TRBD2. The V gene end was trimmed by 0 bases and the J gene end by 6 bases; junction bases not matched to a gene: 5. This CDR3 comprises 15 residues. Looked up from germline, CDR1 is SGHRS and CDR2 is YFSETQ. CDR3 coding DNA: TGCGCCAGCAGCTTGGGTGTCCGGGGGGGCAATGAGCAGTTCTTC. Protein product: CASSLGVRGGNEQFF.

The CDR3 nucleotides are TGTGCCAGCAGCGCCGCTACAGGGAACCAGCAGTATTTT. This codes for CASSAATGNQQYF. The chain uses TRBV9 and TRBJ2-3; possibly TRBD1 for D (6 bases). The CDR3 extends over 13 amino acids. V lost 3 bases to trimming and J lost 11 bases, with 16 bases between them. CDR1 is SGDLS, CDR2 YYNGEE, per germline.

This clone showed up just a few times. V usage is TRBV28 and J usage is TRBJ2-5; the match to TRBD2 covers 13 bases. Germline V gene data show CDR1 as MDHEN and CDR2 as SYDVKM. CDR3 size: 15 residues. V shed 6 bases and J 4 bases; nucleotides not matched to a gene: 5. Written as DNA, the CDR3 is TGTGCCAGCAGCGGGACTAGCGGGGATAGAGAGACCCAGTACTTC. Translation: CASSGTSGDRETQYF.

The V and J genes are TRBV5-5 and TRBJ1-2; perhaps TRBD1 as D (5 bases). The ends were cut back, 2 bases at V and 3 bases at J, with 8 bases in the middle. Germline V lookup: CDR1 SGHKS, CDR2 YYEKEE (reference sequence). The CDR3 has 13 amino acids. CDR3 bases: TGTGCCAGCAGCTTAACAGGCTACTATGGCTACACCTTC. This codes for CASSLTGYYGYTF.

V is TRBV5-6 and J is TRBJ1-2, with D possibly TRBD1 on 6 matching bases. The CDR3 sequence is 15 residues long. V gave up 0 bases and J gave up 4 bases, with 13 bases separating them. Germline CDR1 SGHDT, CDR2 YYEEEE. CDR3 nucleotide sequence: TGTGCCAGCAGCTTGGCAGGACAGAGTTTCTATGGCTACACCTTC. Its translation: CASSLAGQSFYGYTF.

The CDR3 sequence is CASSFFRIEGAWQPQHF. The CDR3 DNA is TGTGCCAGCAGTTTTTTTCGTATTGAGGGGGCTTGGCAGCCCCAGCATTTT. The rearrangement uses TRBV28 and TRBJ1-5; 7 positions agree with TRBD1. The CDR3 extends over 17 amino acids. Per the germline V gene, CDR1 is MDHEN and CDR2 is SYDVKM. J was trimmed by 7 bases and V by 3 bases; bases with no gene match: 15.

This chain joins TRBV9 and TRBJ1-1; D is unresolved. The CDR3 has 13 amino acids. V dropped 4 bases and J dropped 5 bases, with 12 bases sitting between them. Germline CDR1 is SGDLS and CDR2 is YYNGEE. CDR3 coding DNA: TGTGCCAGCAGCTTCGAGGGAGAAACTGAAGCTTTCTTT. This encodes CASSFEGETEAFF. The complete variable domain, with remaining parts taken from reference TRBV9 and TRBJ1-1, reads DSGVTQTPKHLITATGQRVTLRCSPRSGDLSVYWYQQSLDQGLQFLIQYYNGEERAKGNILERFSAQQFPDLHSELNLSSLELGDSALYFCASSFEGETEAFFGQGTRLTVV.

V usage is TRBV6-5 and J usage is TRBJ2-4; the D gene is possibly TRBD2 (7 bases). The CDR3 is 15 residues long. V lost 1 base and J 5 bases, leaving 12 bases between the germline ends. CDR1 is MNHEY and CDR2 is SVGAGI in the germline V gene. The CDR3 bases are TGTGCCAGCAGTTACTTCGGGGGGCGGGAAAACATTCAGTACTTC. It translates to CASSYFGGRENIQYF.

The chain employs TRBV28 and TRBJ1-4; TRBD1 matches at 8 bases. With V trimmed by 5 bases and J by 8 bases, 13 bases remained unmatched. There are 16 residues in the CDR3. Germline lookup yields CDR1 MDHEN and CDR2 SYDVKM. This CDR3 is CASSHIDRGPREKLFF. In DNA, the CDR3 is TGTGCCAGCAGTCACATAGACAGGGGTCCGAGGGAAAAACTGTTTTTT.

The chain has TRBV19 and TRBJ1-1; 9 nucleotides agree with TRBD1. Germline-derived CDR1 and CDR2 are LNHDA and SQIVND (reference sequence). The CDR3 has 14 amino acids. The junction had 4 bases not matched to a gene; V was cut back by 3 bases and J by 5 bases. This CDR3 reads CASSIPGTGTEAFF. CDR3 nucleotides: TGTGCCAGTAGTATTCCCGGGACAGGGACTGAAGCTTTCTTT. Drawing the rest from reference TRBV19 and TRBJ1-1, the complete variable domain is DGGITQSPKYLFRKEGQNVTLSCEQNLNHDAMYWYRQDPGQGLRLIYYSQIVNDFQKGDIAEGYSVSREKKESFPLTVTSAQKNPTAFYLCASSIPGTGTEAFFGQGTRLTVV.

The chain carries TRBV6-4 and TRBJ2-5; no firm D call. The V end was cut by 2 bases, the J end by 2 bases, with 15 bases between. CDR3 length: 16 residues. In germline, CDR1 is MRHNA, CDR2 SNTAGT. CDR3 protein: CASSDGRVGRQETQYF. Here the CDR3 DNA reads TGTGCCAGCAGTGACGGCCGGGTCGGAAGGCAAGAGACCCAGTACTTC.

CDR3 in amino acids: CASSKVTRLHPLQGVAPHTEAFF. The CDR3 DNA sequence: TGTGCCAGCAGCAAAGTGACACGACTCCACCCCCTACAGGGAGTCGCACCCCACACTGAAGCTTTCTTT. The rearrangement joins TRBV21-1 to TRBJ1-1; the tabulated D call, TRBD1, remains unverified against the DNA. TRBV21-1 represents a pseudogene. The CDR3 consists of 23 residues.